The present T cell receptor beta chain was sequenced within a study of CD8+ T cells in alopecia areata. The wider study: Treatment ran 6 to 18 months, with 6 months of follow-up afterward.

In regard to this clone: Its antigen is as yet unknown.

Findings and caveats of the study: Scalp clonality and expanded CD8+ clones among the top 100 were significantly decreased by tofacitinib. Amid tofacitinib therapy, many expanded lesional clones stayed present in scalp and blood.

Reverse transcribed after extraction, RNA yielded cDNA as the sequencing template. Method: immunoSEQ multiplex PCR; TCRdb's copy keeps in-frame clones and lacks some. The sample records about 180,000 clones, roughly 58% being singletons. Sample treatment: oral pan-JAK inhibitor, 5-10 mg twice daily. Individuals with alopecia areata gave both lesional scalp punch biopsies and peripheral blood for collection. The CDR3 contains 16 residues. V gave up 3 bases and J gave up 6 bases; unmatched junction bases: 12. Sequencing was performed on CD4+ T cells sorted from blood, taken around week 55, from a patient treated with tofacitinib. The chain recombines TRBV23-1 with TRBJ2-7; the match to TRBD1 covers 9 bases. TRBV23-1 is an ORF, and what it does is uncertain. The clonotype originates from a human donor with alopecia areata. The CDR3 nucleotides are TGCGCCAGCAGTCAGGGGGGACGGGACAGGGTGCTCGAGCAGTACTTC. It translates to CASSQGGRDRVLEQYF.